This TCR beta chain was observed in a study of T-cell memory formation after mild COVID-19. Study conclusions and caveats: Confirmation of SARS-CoV-2 specificity was lacking for second-wave clones peaking day 37.

Each CDR3 protein gets one entry after TCRdb re-called the 5' RACE reads with MiXCR. Of approximately 400,000 distinct CDR3 sequences listed, 24% are singletons. CDR3 size: 13 residues. Germline V gene sequence: CDR1 LGHNA, CDR2 YSLEER. Trimming stripped 0 bases from V and 2 bases from J, with 4 bases between. With respect to this clonotype: Its cognate antigen is unknown.

The V gene is TRBV4-3, the J gene TRBJ2-5, with unresolved D. Specimen: PBMCs or a T cell subset sorted from them (not recorded which). This TCR was sampled from an adult woman who had mild COVID-19 (a few samples of this study predate the infection). Cell type and time point are not known. The CDR3 here is CASSQELQETQYF. The CDR3 nucleotides read TGCGCCAGCAGCCAAGAGTTGCAAGAGACCCAGTACTTC.